This T cell receptor beta chain was recovered during a study of cytomegalovirus exposure and HLA in healthy donors. Study summary: From donors who were HLA-typed, an early data release held approximately 84 million unique TCRs.

Findings and limits, study-wide: Later, an analysis found that common viral pathogens appeared to be linked with several of the most significant clusters. The study put 150 or so TCR beta chains on its list as cytomegalovirus-associated. Versus the approximately 700-donor mean, an Asian-associated ancestry cluster reportedly showed fewer N-insertions in a later analysis.

V shed 2 bases and J 1 base; nucleotides not matched to a gene: 4. This CDR3 is built from 18 residues. Germline assignment: CDR1 SGHNT and CDR2 YENEEA. On this clone itself: Its matching antigen is unknown.

In the PCR, 60 Vbeta and 13 Jbeta primers were used. Clones were read by immunoSEQ multiplex PCR, and TCRdb kept only the in-frame ones, dropping some. Of some 110,000 clones in the sample, less than 85% were seen once. This chain links TRBV11-3 with TRBJ2-3, with 15 nucleotides matching TRBD2. The TCR was taken from a man aged 45-60 years in good health and CMV-seropositive. Sequenced input: PBMCs. This chain's CDR3 is CASSLWTSGGARTDTQYF. The CDR3 bases are TGTGCCAGCAGCTTATGGACTAGCGGGGGGGCTCGCACAGATACGCAGTATTTT.